A single sample is the source of the 15 T cell receptor beta chains below, sequenced in a study of T cell repertoires in cytomegalovirus infection. TCRdb re-called the reads with MiXCR, one entry per CDR3 protein. The sample has a few hundred thousand distinct CDR3 sequences, just under 40% seen once. These receptors' antigens are unknown. Sample: cultured PBMCs, taken from culture after CMV antigen stimulation. The receptors stem from a human donor in good health (CMV status not recorded). Some clones in this sample may be carry-over from other donors' samples.

The chain recombines TRBV6-4 with TRBJ2-3; 8 bases align to TRBD2. Germline CDR1 reads MRHNA; CDR2 reads SNTAGT. The length of the CDR3 is 15 residues. Trimming removed 2 bases from V and 2 bases from J; junction bases left unmatched: 3. The DNA of the CDR3 is TGTGCCAGCAGTGACACTAGCGGCCCCACAGATACGCAGTATTTT. It specifies CASSDTSGPTDTQYF.

The rearrangement links TRBV6-5 to TRBJ2-3; TRBD2 matches at 10 bases. CDR3 length: 16 residues. Germline V CDR1 and CDR2: MNHEY, SVGAGI. The J segment lost 5 bases and the V segment lost 4 bases, leaving 9 bases of the junction unmatched. CDR3 bases: TGTGCCAGCAGTTTTTTGAGCGGGGGGGCCGAAGATACGCAGTATTTT. This gives the protein CASSFLSGGAEDTQYF.

A remark on this clonotype: This may be a read error, as it is one base from a much larger clone. The chain has TRBV7-9 and TRBJ2-1; D gene unclear. The CDR3 totals 11 residues. CDR1 SEHNR and CDR2 FQNEAQ come from the germline V gene (reference sequence). V dropped 2 bases and J dropped 7 bases, with 3 bases sitting between them. The CDR3 sequence: CASSLMNEQFF. CDR3 sequence (DNA): TGTGCCAGCAGCTTAATGAATGAGCAGTTCTTC.

This clonotype was seen many times. The gene calls are TRBV7-6 and TRBJ2-1; 7 bases agree with TRBD2. This CDR3 has 15 residues. From germline, CDR1 is SGHVS and CDR2 FNYEAQ. V lost 5 bases, J lost 5 bases, and 9 bases stayed unmatched. CDR3 protein: CASSPTSFYHNEQFF. The CDR3 DNA follows: TGTGCCAGCAGCCCGACTAGCTTTTACCACAATGAGCAGTTCTTC.

The J gene is TRBJ2-7, the V gene TRBV2, with D possibly being TRBD1 (5 bases). This CDR3 has 15 amino acids. The V end lost 3 bases, the J end lost 2 bases, and 14 bases lay between the germline ends. Looked up from germline, CDR1 is SNHLY and CDR2 is FYNNEI. The CDR3 DNA sequence: TGTGCCAGCAGTGAGGCTGGGGCAGGAACCTACGAGCAGTACTTC. It translates to CASSEAGAGTYEQYF.

The CDR3 coding sequence is TGCAGTGCTAGAGATAGGAGGGGGCAGGACATTCAGTACTTC. This encodes CSARDRRGQDIQYF. The chain couples TRBV20-1 to TRBJ2-4; D perhaps matches TRBD1 (7 bases). Per germline, CDR1 DFQATT and CDR2 SNEGSKA (reference sequence). V was shortened by 0 bases and J by 8 bases, with 14 bases between the two germline ends. The CDR3 sequence is 14 residues long.

The chain combines TRBV24-1 with TRBJ1-5; D remains ambiguous. V was clipped by 4 bases and J by 1 base, with 7 bases between them. CDR1 and CDR2 (germline): KGHDR, SFDVKD. The CDR3 has 14 residues. The CDR3 DNA reads as TGTGCCACCAGTGACCAACAAAGCAATCAGCCCCAGCATTTT. Translating gives CATSDQQSNQPQHF.

The gene calls are TRBV10-3 and TRBJ2-5; no reliable D call. CDR1 is ENHRY and CDR2 is SYGVKD in the germline V gene. The CDR3 is 14 amino acids. Trimming cost V 0 bases and J 4 bases, with 9 bases left between them. This CDR3 is CAISESKATETQYF. CDR3 nucleotide sequence: TGTGCCATCAGTGAGTCGAAAGCGACAGAGACCCAGTACTTC.

This clonotype has a handful of counts. This chain links TRBV19 with TRBJ2-1; 7 bases fit TRBD2. This CDR3 comprises 15 residues. With 2 bases clipped from V and 5 bases from J, the junction kept 6 bases outside the gene matches. Looked up from germline, CDR1 is LNHDA and CDR2 is SQIVND (reference sequence). The CDR3 spells CASSIMSSGHNEQFF. DNA for the CDR3: TGTGCCAGTAGTATAATGTCTAGCGGACACAATGAGCAGTTCTTC. The full variable domain, with the rest looked up from reference TRBV19 and TRBJ2-1, is DGGITQSPKYLFRKEGQNVTLSCEQNLNHDAMYWYRQDPGQGLRLIYYSQIVNDFQKGDIAEGYSVSREKKESFPLTVTSAQKNPTAFYLCASSIMSSGHNEQFFGPGTRLTVL.

This rearrangement joins TRBV10-3 to TRBJ1-1; 9 bases are shared with TRBD1. CDR3 length equals 14 residues. The V gene's germline CDR1 is ENHRY and CDR2 SYGVKD. Losses at the gene ends were 6 bases for V and 5 bases for J; bases not matched to a gene: 7. CDR3 sequence: CAIRKGQGETEAFF. The CDR3 nucleotides read TGTGCCATCAGGAAGGGACAGGGTGAAACTGAAGCTTTCTTT.

This clonotype was seen a single time. The rearrangement joins TRBV12-5 to TRBJ1-5; no reliable D call. V was pared by 7 bases and J by 2 bases, with 15 bases between. From germline, CDR1 is LGHNT and CDR2 FRNRAP. The CDR3 consists of 15 residues. For the CDR3, the DNA is TGTGCTAGTGACCCGACCCGGCGGGGCAATCAGCCCCAGCATTTT. Its translation is CASDPTRRGNQPQHF. Full variable domain (rest looked up from reference TRBV12-5 and TRBJ1-5): DARVTQTPRHKVTEMGQEVTMRCQPILGHNTVFWYRQTMMQGLELLAYFRNRAPLDDSGMPKDRFSAEMPDATLATLKIQPSEPRDSAVYFCASDPTRRGNQPQHFGDGTRLSIL.

The CDR3 loop reads CASRGTTNTEAFF. The CDR3, as DNA: TGTGCCAGCAGAGGGACCACGAACACTGAAGCTTTCTTT. The rearrangement joins TRBV6-5 to TRBJ1-1, with D maybe TRBD1 (5 bases). The CDR3 loop spans 13 amino acids. The V gene lost 6 bases and the J gene lost 1 base, with 9 bases spanning the gap. Germline V gives CDR1 MNHEY, CDR2 SVGAGI.

This clonotype was counted between two and nine times. This chain links TRBV6-5 with TRBJ2-7; TRBD2 matches 8 bases. CDR3 length: 18 residues. Germline loops: CDR1 MNHEY, CDR2 SVGAGI. V lost 2 bases and J lost 3; bases outside the gene matches: 15. CDR3 nucleotide sequence: TGTGCCAGCAGTTACCGCGTGAGCGGGAGCGGCTCCTTCTACGAGCAGTACTTC. It codes for CASSYRVSGSGSFYEQYF.

This clonotype has only a few counts. The chain employs TRBV12-3 or TRBV12-4 and TRBJ2-7; 8 bases match TRBD1. Unmatched junction bases numbered 9, after V lost 5 bases and J lost 3 bases. This CDR3 has 15 amino acids. CDR3: CASSPGQDPLYEQYF. The CDR3 DNA sequence: TGTGCCAGCAGTCCGGGACAGGATCCGCTCTACGAGCAGTACTTC.

This clonotype was seen only a few times. The gene calls are TRBV7-2 and TRBJ2-3; D not certain. V shed 5 bases and J shed 5 bases, with 5 bases lying between them. Germline assignment: CDR1 SGHTA and CDR2 FQGNSA. CDR3 length equals 11 residues. The CDR3 loop reads CASSPIDTQYF. CDR3 nucleotides: TGTGCCAGCAGCCCTATAGATACGCAGTATTTT.